Presented here are 27 T cell receptor beta chains from one specimen sequenced in a study of beta chain features in type 1 diabetes. Expressed TCRB transcripts got sequenced, as all isolated RNA was reverse transcribed. Libraries were prepared by immunoSEQ multiplex PCR; TCRdb keeps only in-frame clonotypes and omits some of them. The sample holds a few hundred thousand clones; around 14% are singletons and the top ten take approximately 0.038%. The sample consisted of naive CD4+ T cells from blood. The source is a man aged 25 to 45 in good health.

The V call is TRBV4-2, the J call TRBJ2-3; 7 positions agree with TRBD1. V shed 4 bases and J 6 bases; nucleotides not matched to a gene: 4. CDR1 is LGHNA and CDR2 is YNFKEQ in the germline V gene. The length of the CDR3 is 13 residues. CDR3 nucleotide sequence: TGTGCCAGCAGCCTAACAGGGGTGGATACGCAGTATTTT. Protein product: CASSLTGVDTQYF.

The chain recombines TRBV6-1 with TRBJ2-7; TRBD1 agrees at 8 bases. The CDR3 has 15 amino acids. Germline V lookup: CDR1 MNHNS, CDR2 SASEGT. The trim removed 3 bases at V and 1 base at J, leaving 5 bases unmatched. CDR3 coding DNA: TGTGCCAGCAGTGATTGGGACAGGAGTTCCTACGAGCAGTACGTC. Encoded protein: CASSDWDRSSYEQYV.

V and J are TRBV2 and TRBJ1-2; 7 nucleotides match TRBD1. CDR3 size: 19 residues. After removal of 5 bases from V and 3 bases from J, the junction contained 21 bases not matched to a gene. Germline V CDR1 and CDR2: SNHLY, FYNNEI. CDR3 sequence reads: CASSPRGWAYGQAHYGYTF. Written as DNA, the CDR3 is TGTGCCAGCAGTCCCCGAGGTTGGGCTTACGGACAGGCGCACTATGGCTACACCTTC. The complete variable domain, with remaining parts taken from reference TRBV2 and TRBJ1-2, reads EPEVTQTPSHQVTQMGQEVILRCVPISNHLYFYWYRQILGQKVEFLVSFYNNEISEKSEIFDDQFSVERPDGSNFTLKIRSTKLEDSAMYFCASSPRGWAYGQAHYGYTFGSGTRLTVV.

This clone showed up just a few times. This chain links TRBV29-1 with TRBJ2-3; D might be TRBD2 (5 bases). This CDR3 spans 14 amino acids. Deletions cut 7 bases from V and 6 bases from J, with 20 bases between. Germline V gene sequence: CDR1 SQVTM, CDR2 ANQGSEA. Here the CDR3 reads CSAGSRAGIDTQYF. In DNA, the CDR3 is TGCAGCGCGGGATCTCGGGCAGGCATTGATACGCAGTATTTT.

This clone was recorded many times. CDR3 nucleotides: TGTGCCAGCAGCTCCCTCGGGATGAGGGGTAATTCACCCCTCCACTTT. It yields the protein CASSSLGMRGNSPLHF. The gene calls are TRBV13 and TRBJ1-6, with D perhaps TRBD1 (5 bases). The V end was cut by 4 bases, the J end by 6 bases, with 16 bases between. From germline, CDR1 is PRHDT and CDR2 FYEKMQ (reference sequence). This CDR3 is 16 amino acids long.

CDR3 sequence (DNA): TGTGCCAGCAGCTTAGCCCCTAGCGAGATCTACGAGCAGTACGTC. Amino acid sequence: CASSLAPSEIYEQYV. The chain has TRBV7-2 and TRBJ2-7, with D possibly matching TRBD2 (6 bases). V was pared by 0 bases and J by 3 bases, with 12 bases between. Germline V gives CDR1 SGHTA, CDR2 FQGNSA. CDR3 length equals 15 residues.

The gene calls are TRBV7-2 and TRBJ2-7, with 8 bases that match TRBD1. CDR3 length: 18 amino acids. Germline CDR1 and CDR2: SGHTA and FQGNSA. The V segment lost 1 base and the J segment 3 bases; nucleotides outside the gene matches: 14. As DNA, the CDR3 is TGTGCCAGCAGCTTAGTGGTTGGTCGAAGACAGGGGTACTACGAGCAGTACTTC. As protein: CASSLVVGRRQGYYEQYF.

This clone was seen more than once but under ten times. The rearrangement joins TRBV30 to TRBJ1-2; no clear D. Trimming removed 4 bases at V and 5 bases at J, with 20 bases between. The CDR3 is 15 residues long. Germline loops: CDR1 GTSNPN, CDR2 SVGIG (reference sequence). The CDR3 reads CAWKVGVGGYYGYTF. The CDR3 DNA sequence: TGTGCCTGGAAGGTTGGTGTAGGCGGCTATTATGGCTACACCTTC.

This clone was observed a few times. This rearrangement joins TRBV7-9 to TRBJ2-4; 9 bases are shared with TRBD1. CDR3 size: 15 residues. CDR1 is SEHNR, CDR2 FQNEAQ, per germline (reference sequence). Unmatched junction bases numbered 12, after V lost 7 bases and J lost 8 bases. The CDR3 DNA reads TGTGCCAGCACCACCGGGACAGGGCTAGTGGACATTCAGTACTTC. Residues: CASTTGTGLVDIQYF.

The chain carries TRBV7-2 and TRBJ2-7; D tentatively fits TRBD1 or TRBD2 (6 bases each). This CDR3 is built from 14 residues. From germline, CDR1 is SGHTA and CDR2 FQGNSA. Between the trimmed V and J ends, which lost 4 bases and 0 bases, there was a span of 10 bases. CDR3 sequence reads: CASSSRGGSYEQYF. Here the CDR3 DNA reads TGTGCCAGCAGCTCCAGGGGAGGCTCCTACGAGCAGTACTTC.

The J gene is TRBJ2-5, the V gene TRBV10-3; TRBD2 matches at 11 bases. V was clipped by 10 bases and J by 5 bases; unmatched bases: 6. Germline V lookup: CDR1 ENHRY, CDR2 SYGVKD. The CDR3 extends over 13 amino acids. The CDR3 protein is CATKLAGEETQYF. The CDR3, as DNA: TGTGCCACCAAACTAGCGGGGGAGGAGACCCAGTACTTC.

This chain connects TRBV29-1 to TRBJ1-2; 9 positions agree with TRBD1. The CDR3 covers 12 residues. The ends lost 6 bases at V and 7 bases at J; junction bases unmatched: 6. Germline CDR1 is SQVTM and CDR2 is ANQGSEA. In DNA form, the CDR3 reads TGCAGCGTCGAGGGACAGGGTGCTGGCTACACCTTC. Residues: CSVEGQGAGYTF.

There are a few counts of this clone. The J gene is TRBJ2-1, the V gene TRBV5-1; D is unclear. Trimming shortened V by 0 bases and J by 5 bases, and 9 bases separated the two germline ends. Germline V lookup: CDR1 SGHRS, CDR2 YFSETQ. The CDR3 consists of 14 residues. The CDR3 coding sequence is TGCGCCAGCAGCTTGGCGGGCGACCACAATGAGCAGTTCTTC. It is translated as CASSLAGDHNEQFF.

This chain joins TRBV20-1 and TRBJ2-3; 8 nucleotides match TRBD2. The CDR3 sequence is 11 residues long. Trimming took 6 bases from V and 7 from J; bases not matched to a gene: 3. Germline loops: CDR1 DFQATT, CDR2 SNEGSKA (reference sequence). The chain's CDR3 is CSAGRGNTQYF. The CDR3 DNA reads TGCAGTGCCGGGAGGGGAAATACGCAGTATTTT.

This clone was counted only a few times. The chain links TRBV30 to TRBJ2-1; D perhaps matches TRBD2 (5 bases). CDR1 is GTSNPN and CDR2 is SVGIG in the germline V gene (reference sequence). V was cut by 3 bases and J by 0 bases, with 12 bases left in between. The CDR3 has 15 residues. CDR3 coding DNA: TGTGCCTGGAGCCTCCTGGGGAGCTCCTACAATGAGCAGTTCTTC. It is translated as CAWSLLGSSYNEQFF.

This clone was seen more than once but under ten times. Other DNA sequences in the sample encode the same CDR3. The gene calls are TRBV7-2 and TRBJ1-2; 9 positions match TRBD1. Germline CDR1 SGHTA, CDR2 FQGNSA. The CDR3 covers 13 residues. With 4 bases clipped from V and 4 bases from J, the junction kept 1 base outside the gene matches. The CDR3: CASSSTGGYGYTF. The CDR3 DNA follows: TGTGCCAGCAGCTCGACAGGGGGCTATGGCTACACCTTC.

This clone was found a few times. The rearrangement uses TRBV6-5 and TRBJ2-7; no firm D call. Trimming took off 0 bases at V and 1 base at J, with 10 bases between the two ends. Germline CDR1 and CDR2: MNHEY and SVGAGI. The CDR3 extends over 15 amino acids. The CDR3 is CASSYSAIGSYEQYV. The CDR3 region has the DNA TGTGCCAGCAGTTACTCAGCTATTGGATCCTACGAGCAGTACGTC.

There are a few counts of this clone. The J gene is TRBJ1-3, the V gene TRBV5-4; D possibly corresponds to TRBD1 (6 bases). CDR1 and CDR2 (germline): SGHNT, YYREEE (reference sequence). V was clipped by 0 bases and J by 1 base, with 11 bases between them. The CDR3 extends over 16 amino acids. The CDR3 DNA reads as TGTGCCAGCAGCTTGGGACAGGCCCTTTCTGGAAACACCATATATTTT. Translating it yields CASSLGQALSGNTIYF.

This clone was seen a few times. The chain links TRBV7-2 to TRBJ1-4; D is unclear. The V and J ends lost 7 bases and 8 bases respectively, with 14 bases between them. The CDR3 is 13 amino acids. The germline gives CDR1 SGHTA, CDR2 FQGNSA. The CDR3 reads CASTSQAGEKLFF. In DNA, the CDR3 is TGTGCCAGCACCTCCCAAGCGGGGGAAAAACTGTTTTTT.

The chain links TRBV6-6 to TRBJ1-6, with unresolved D. This CDR3 has 13 residues. The germline V and J ends were trimmed by 7 bases and 8 bases, with 12 bases remaining between them. Germline lookup yields CDR1 MNHNY and CDR2 SVGAGI (reference sequence). The CDR3 here is CASIRQEDSPLHF. DNA for the CDR3: TGTGCCAGCATCCGCCAGGAAGATTCACCCCTCCACTTT.

This clone has only a few counts. The chain combines TRBV4-1 with TRBJ2-7; TRBD1 is a possible D gene (5 bases). V shed 1 base and J shed 1 base, with 11 bases lying between them. The CDR3 covers 15 residues. CDR1 is MGHRA and CDR2 is YSYEKL in the germline V gene. The CDR3 DNA sequence: TGCGCCAGCAGCCAAGGGTGGGGCGCATCCTACGAGCAGTACTTC. It is translated as CASSQGWGASYEQYF.

This clone was observed a few times. This chain links TRBV29-1 with TRBJ2-3; 12 positions agree with TRBD2. The CDR3 spans 15 residues. J lost 2 bases, V lost 7 bases, and 7 bases had no gene match. The germline gives CDR1 SQVTM, CDR2 ANQGSEA. CDR3 sequence (DNA): TGCAGCGGCGAAACTAGCGGGGGGTTCACAGATACGCAGTATTTT. It translates to CSGETSGGFTDTQYF.

This clone was observed a handful of times. The chain couples TRBV7-9 to TRBJ2-2; D is uncertain. The CDR3 extends over 17 amino acids. V gave up 0 bases and J gave up 8 bases, with 19 bases separating them. Germline CDR1 reads SEHNR; CDR2 reads FQNEAQ (reference sequence). CDR3: CASSLAPFQARTGELFF. For the CDR3, the DNA is TGTGCCAGCAGCTTAGCTCCCTTTCAGGCGAGAACGGGGGAGCTGTTTTTT.

This clone showed up just a few times. V is TRBV12-5 and J is TRBJ2-5; tentative D call: TRBD1 (5 bases). V was clipped by 2 bases and J by 5 bases, with 12 bases between them. The germline CDR1 and CDR2 sequences are LGHNT and FRNRAP. The CDR3 spans 14 residues. CDR3 coding DNA: TGTGCTAGTGGTTTGCGACAGAACAGTGAGACCCAGTACTTC. This translates into CASGLRQNSETQYF.

The genes are TRBV5-1 and TRBJ2-1; TRBD2 agrees at 11 bases. Trimming removed 2 bases from V and 0 bases from J; junction bases left unmatched: 7. Per germline, CDR1 SGHRS and CDR2 YFSETQ. The CDR3 sequence is 18 residues long. CDR3 in DNA: TGCGCCAGCAGCTTATCGGGACTAGCGGCGAACTCCTACAATGAGCAGTTCTTC. It is translated as CASSLSGLAANSYNEQFF.

This clone was detected only a few times. The chain has TRBV10-3 and TRBJ2-1; D is unclear. The V and J ends lost 6 bases and 5 bases respectively, with 17 bases between them. The germline V gene encodes CDR1 ENHRY and CDR2 SYGVKD. CDR3 length equals 15 residues. DNA for the CDR3: TGTGCCATCAGCGGAAGGTCTACAGTTCACAATGAGCAGTTCTTC. Amino acids: CAISGRSTVHNEQFF.

This clone came up a few times. The gene calls are TRBV4-1 and TRBJ2-3, with D perhaps TRBD1 (6 bases). Germline lookup yields CDR1 MGHRA and CDR2 YSYEKL. The V end lost 2 bases, the J end lost 0 bases, and 18 bases lay between the germline ends. CDR3 length: 18 residues. The CDR3: CASSQRLGAGTSTDTQYF. CDR3 nucleotide sequence: TGCGCCAGCAGCCAACGGCTGGGCGCTGGGACAAGCACAGATACGCAGTATTTT.